The 18 T cell receptor beta chains listed next were all sequenced from one sample in a study of vaccination effects on CD4 cells after COVID-19. The table came from immunoSEQ multiplex PCR; TCRdb's copy has only in-frame clones and leaves some out. Of roughly 41,000 clones listed, 55% to 75% were seen once; the top ten hold roughly 26%. Viral peptide pools were used in the ViraFEST assay to expand antigen-specific CD4+ T cells, and sequencing came afterward. Upon completion of approximately ten days in culture, CD4+ T cells were isolated. Vaccinated recipients, who were negative for nucleocapsid antibodies, had no history of SARS-CoV-2 infection. These TCRs' antigens remain unknown. The starting material was CD4+ T cells from PBMCs cultured with HCoV-OC43 spike peptides, obtained before COVID-19 vaccination. Subset reported: HCoV-OC43 spike overlapping peptide pool stimulation. Receptors originate from a human donor who received a COVID-19 vaccine.

V gene TRBV21-1 combines with J gene TRBJ1-1. TRBV21-1 is a recognized pseudogene. The CDR3 runs 13 residues. This chain's CDR3 is CASSKKGSTEAFF. CDR3 bases: TGTGCCAGCAGCAAAAAGGGCAGCACTGAAGCTTTCTTT.

This chain connects TRBV19 to TRBJ2-1, with TRBD2 identical over 12 bases. The junction had 8 bases not matched to a gene; V was cut back by 4 bases and J by 4 bases. This CDR3 is 17 amino acids long. CDR1 and CDR2 from the germline V gene are LNHDA and SQIVND (reference sequence). The CDR3 here is CASSSVWTSGTYNEQFF. CDR3 sequence (DNA): TGTGCCAGTAGTAGCGTCTGGACTAGCGGGACTTACAATGAGCAGTTCTTC. Supplemented by reference TRBV19 and TRBJ2-1, the full variable domain reads DGGITQSPKYLFRKEGQNVTLSCEQNLNHDAMYWYRQDPGQGLRLIYYSQIVNDFQKGDIAEGYSVSREKKESFPLTVTSAQKNPTAFYLCASSSVWTSGTYNEQFFGPGTRLTVL.

This clone occurred once. The chain uses TRBV23-1 and TRBJ2-3; 8 bases are a match to TRBD2. TRBV23-1 is given ORF status, its function remaining uncertain. The CDR3 totals 18 residues. J gave up 0 bases and V 1 base, and 9 bases lay outside the gene matches. The CDR3 here is CASSQWREDLPSTDTQYF. CDR3 bases: TGCGCCAGCAGTCAATGGCGGGAGGACCTACCGAGCACAGATACGCAGTATTTT.

This clone turned up a few times. V usage is TRBV4-2 and J usage is TRBJ1-1; 7 bases agree with TRBD1. Unmatched junction bases numbered 18, after V lost 1 base and J lost 10 bases. CDR1 and CDR2 from the germline V gene are LGHNA and YNFKEQ. CDR3 length equals 17 residues. Written as DNA, the CDR3 is TGTGCCAGCAGCCAAGTAGGGGGCCCGGACTCCAATTCCCGAGCTTTCTTT. Its protein product is CASSQVGGPDSNSRAFF.

A few counts support this clone. This chain links TRBV13 with TRBJ1-6, with D maybe TRBD1 (6 bases). This CDR3 has 17 residues. V lost 7 bases and J lost 6, with 22 bases in between. Germline values: CDR1 PRHDT, CDR2 FYEKMQ (reference sequence). CDR3 DNA sequence: TGTGCCAGCACCGAGACCCTTATCCAAGGGGGTAATTCACCCCTCCACTTT. Protein product: CASTETLIQGGNSPLHF.

The chain uses TRBV30 and TRBJ1-2; a possible D gene is TRBD1 (6 bases). CDR3 length: 14 residues. V was cut by 3 bases and J by 8 bases, with 19 bases left in between. The V gene's germline CDR1 is GTSNPN and CDR2 SVGIG (reference sequence). Here the CDR3 DNA reads TGTGCCTGGAGCCTCAGGGGCTGGGAGAGGGGCTACACCTTC. This codes for CAWSLRGWERGYTF. Drawing the rest from reference TRBV30 and TRBJ1-2, the complete variable domain is SQTIHQWPATLVQPVGSPLSLECTVEGTSNPNLYWYRQAAGRGLQLLFYSVGIGQISSEVPQNLSASRPQDRQFILSSKKLLLSDSGFYLCAWSLRGWERGYTFGSGTRLTVV.

The rearrangement joins TRBV5-1 to TRBJ2-3, with D possibly called TRBD1 or TRBD2 (5 bases each). Looked up from germline, CDR1 is SGHRS and CDR2 is YFSETQ. V dropped 0 bases and J dropped 2 bases, with 7 bases sitting between them. There are 14 residues in the CDR3. The CDR3 spells CASSLGGNTDTQYF. The CDR3 DNA reads TGCGCCAGCAGCTTGGGGGGGAACACAGATACGCAGTATTTT. The complete variable domain, with remaining parts taken from reference TRBV5-1 and TRBJ2-3, reads KAGVTQTPRYLIKTRGQQVTLSCSPISGHRSVSWYQQTPGQGLQFLFEYFSETQRNKGNFPGRFSGRQFSNSRSEMNVSTLELGDSALYLCASSLGGNTDTQYFGPGTRLTVL.

The chain employs TRBV2 and TRBJ2-2; D unresolved. Germline CDR1 is SNHLY and CDR2 is FYNNEI. The CDR3 loop spans 15 amino acids. V lost 1 base, J lost 2 bases, and 8 bases lay in between. CDR3 protein: CASSEGTHNTGELFF. As DNA, the CDR3 is TGTGCCAGCAGTGAAGGCACCCACAACACCGGGGAGCTGTTTTTT.

The chain joins TRBV5-4 to TRBJ1-1; possible D gene TRBD1, 5 bases. The germline V gene encodes CDR1 SGHNT and CDR2 YYREEE (reference sequence). The CDR3 totals 15 residues. Deletions cut 4 bases from V and 3 bases from J, with 16 bases between. In nucleotides, the CDR3 is TGTGCCAGCAGCGCCCCCCCTGGGGGGGACACTGAAGCTTTCTTT. The encoded protein is CASSAPPGGDTEAFF.

This sequence joins TRBV24-1 and TRBJ2-5; D might be TRBD1 or TRBD2, each matching 5 bases. Looked up from germline, CDR1 is KGHDR and CDR2 is SFDVKD. The CDR3 runs 15 residues. Trimming shortened V by 3 bases and J by 3 bases, and 13 bases separated the two germline ends. CDR3 sequence reads: CATSDGTSREETQYF. In DNA form, the CDR3 reads TGTGCCACCAGTGATGGGACGTCTAGGGAAGAGACCCAGTACTTC.

This clone was seen a few times. The genes are TRBV7-2 and TRBJ1-2; D call uncertain. The CDR3 is made up of 11 amino acids. CDR1 and CDR2 from the germline V gene are SGHTA and FQGNSA. Trimming stripped 3 bases from V and 4 bases from J, with 3 bases between. CDR3 coding DNA: TGTGCCAGCAGCTTCCTCTATGGCTACACCTTC. Translated: CASSFLYGYTF.

V and J are TRBV4-2 and TRBJ2-1; D possibly matches TRBD1 or TRBD2 (6 bases each). The germline V gene encodes CDR1 LGHNA and CDR2 YNFKEQ. This CDR3 has 14 amino acids. Deletions cut 7 bases from V and 4 bases from J, with 14 bases between. CDR3 protein: CASTGEAPYNEQFF. CDR3 nucleotides: TGTGCCAGCACAGGGGAGGCCCCTTACAATGAGCAGTTCTTC.

The chain is built from TRBV18 and TRBJ1-6, with TRBD1 matching over 7 bases. The CDR3 has 13 amino acids. J lost 7 bases, V lost 6 bases, and 3 bases had no gene match. Germline V gene sequence: CDR1 KGHSH, CDR2 LQKENI. CDR3 bases: TGTGCCAGCTCCCCAGGGGGGAATTCACCCCTCCACTTT. This sequence encodes CASSPGGNSPLHF.

The rearrangement uses TRBV19 and TRBJ1-6, with a tentative D call TRBD1 (5 bases). Per the germline V gene, CDR1 is LNHDA and CDR2 is SQIVND (reference sequence). CDR3 length: 17 amino acids. V lost 3 bases and J lost 0, with 12 bases in between. CDR3 sequence: CASSIRDFSSYNSPLHF. CDR3 DNA sequence: TGTGCCAGTAGTATCCGGGACTTCAGCTCCTATAATTCACCCCTCCACTTT.

The V call is TRBV9, the J call TRBJ1-1; D is undetermined. V was clipped by 3 bases and J by 1 base, with 7 bases between them. CDR3 length: 13 amino acids. The V gene's germline CDR1 is SGDLS and CDR2 YYNGEE. The CDR3 is CASSAAGNTEAFF. CDR3 DNA: TGTGCCAGCAGCGCCGCAGGGAACACTGAAGCTTTCTTT.

This rearrangement joins TRBV6-6 to TRBJ1-3; D ambiguous. Germline assignment: CDR1 MNHNY and CDR2 SVGAGI (reference sequence). The CDR3 has 16 residues. V was cut by 5 bases and J by 4 bases, with 18 bases left in between. The CDR3 region has the DNA TGTGCCAGCAGTACCTCGACGGGAGGATGGGGAAACACCATATATTTT. It yields the protein CASSTSTGGWGNTIYF.

The chain carries TRBV2 and TRBJ2-1; the match to TRBD1 covers 10 bases. The CDR3 extends over 13 amino acids. Trimming took 8 bases from V and 8 from J; bases not matched to a gene: 6. Germline V gene lookup returns CDR1 SNHLY and CDR2 FYNNEI. For the CDR3, the DNA is TGTGCCAGCTACCGGGACAGGGGTGATGAGCAGTTCTTC. As protein: CASYRDRGDEQFF.

The chain is built from TRBV5-1 and TRBJ2-7, with a possible D match to TRBD1 (6 bases). This CDR3 has 12 residues. V gave up 7 bases and J gave up 4 bases, with 12 bases separating them. Germline-derived CDR1 and CDR2 are SGHRS and YFSETQ. CDR3 sequence: CASGGQPYEQYF. The CDR3 region has the DNA TGCGCCAGCGGCGGACAGCCATACGAGCAGTACTTC.